The TCR beta chain under discussion was sequenced for a study of response to subunit inactivated influenza vaccine. Study-wide results and limits: The authors put forward the suggestion that each seasonal influenza vaccination may bring in only a limited number of new T cells.

From germline, CDR1 is MNHNS and CDR2 SASEGT. The CDR3 has 15 amino acids. V dropped 6 bases and J dropped 3; count of bases not matched to a gene: 8. TCRdb ran MiXCR on the RT-PCR reads and lists one entry per CDR3 protein. Of over 750,000 distinct CDR3 sequences in the sample, approximately 22% were seen once. As for this clonotype: The antigen is not known.

This sample comprised PBMCs from blood, obtained more than 4 days after vaccination. This sequence originates from a man aged 45 to 65 who received an inactivated influenza vaccine. The chain couples TRBV6-1 to TRBJ2-7; TRBD1 aligns across 10 bases. CDR3 protein: CASRPSGTGVYEQYF. The CDR3 DNA sequence: TGTGCCAGCAGACCTTCGGGGACAGGGGTCTACGAGCAGTACTTC.